This entry features one T cell receptor (beta chain) sequence. Germline V gene sequence: CDR1 MDHEN, CDR2 SYDVKM. The CDR3 runs 17 residues. V lost 6 bases to trimming and J lost 4 bases; unmatched junction nucleotides: 10. The entry originates in a study of blood T cell repertoires in COVID-19. At the level of the study: Samples representing acute and convalescent COVID-19 were sourced from the United States, Italy and Spain.

The study recruited people aged roughly 18 to 100 years across roughly 25 US areas. As handled by the study authors: Amplified reference gene primers provided the basis for estimating nucleated cell counts. Only in-frame clones appear in the TCRdb table, and some are missing; sequencing was by immunoSEQ multiplex PCR. The DNA was the basis for D and trimming; V, J and clone size are from that table. The top ten clones hold 1.9% of a sample with approximately 360,000 clones, around 87% of them seen once. This receptor was obtained from a man in his forties in a cohort exposed to, infected with or recovered from COVID-19 (not recorded which). The genes are TRBV28 and TRBJ2-6; 9 bases agree with TRBD1. Material for sequencing was PBMCs or T cells enriched from blood (not recorded which). The CDR3 loop is CASSSGQGFSGANVLTF. CDR3 coding DNA: TGTGCCAGCAGCTCGGGACAGGGATTCTCCGGGGCCAACGTCCTGACTTTC.